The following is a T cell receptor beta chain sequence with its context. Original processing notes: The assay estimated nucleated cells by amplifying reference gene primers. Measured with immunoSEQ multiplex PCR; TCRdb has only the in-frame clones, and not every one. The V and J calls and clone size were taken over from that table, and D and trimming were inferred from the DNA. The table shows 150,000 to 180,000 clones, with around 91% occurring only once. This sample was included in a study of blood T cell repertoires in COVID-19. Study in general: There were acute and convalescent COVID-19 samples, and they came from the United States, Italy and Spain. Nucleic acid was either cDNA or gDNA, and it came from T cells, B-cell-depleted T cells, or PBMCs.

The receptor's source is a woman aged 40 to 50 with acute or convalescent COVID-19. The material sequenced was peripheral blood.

CDR3 coding DNA: TGTGCCAGCAGCCGTGAGGCTAGCGGGGGGTACCAAGAGACCCAGTACTTC. As protein: CASSREASGGYQETQYF. The chain joins TRBV7-2 to TRBJ2-5; 11 bases line up with TRBD2. The length of the CDR3 is 17 residues. Germline loops: CDR1 SGHTA, CDR2 FQGNSA. V gave up 5 bases and J gave up 0 bases; unmatched junction bases: 8.